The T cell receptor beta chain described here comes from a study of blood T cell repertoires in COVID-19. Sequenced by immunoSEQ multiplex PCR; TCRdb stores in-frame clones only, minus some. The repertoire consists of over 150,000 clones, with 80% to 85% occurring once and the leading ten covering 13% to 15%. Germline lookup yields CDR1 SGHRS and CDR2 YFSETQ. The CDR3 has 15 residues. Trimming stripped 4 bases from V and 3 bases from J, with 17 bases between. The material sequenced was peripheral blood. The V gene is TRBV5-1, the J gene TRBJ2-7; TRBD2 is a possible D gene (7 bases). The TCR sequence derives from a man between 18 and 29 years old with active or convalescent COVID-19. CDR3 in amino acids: CASSPGEAGIYEQYF. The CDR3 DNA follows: TGCGCCAGCAGCCCAGGGGAAGCGGGAATCTACGAGCAGTACTTC.